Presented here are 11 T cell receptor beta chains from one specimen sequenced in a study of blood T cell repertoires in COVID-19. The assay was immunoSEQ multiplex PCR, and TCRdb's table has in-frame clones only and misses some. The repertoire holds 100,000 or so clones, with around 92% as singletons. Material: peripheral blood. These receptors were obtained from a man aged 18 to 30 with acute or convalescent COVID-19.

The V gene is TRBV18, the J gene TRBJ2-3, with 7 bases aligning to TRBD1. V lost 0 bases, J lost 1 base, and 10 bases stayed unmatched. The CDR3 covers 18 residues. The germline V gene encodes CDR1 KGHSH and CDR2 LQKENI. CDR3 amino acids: CASSPPLTGAVGTDTQYF. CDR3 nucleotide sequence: TGTGCCAGCTCACCACCGTTAACAGGGGCGGTGGGCACAGATACGCAGTATTTT. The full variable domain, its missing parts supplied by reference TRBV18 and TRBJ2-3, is NAGVMQNPRHLVRRRGQEARLRCSPMKGHSHVYWYRQLPEEGLKFMVYLQKENIIDESGMPKERFSAEFPKEGPSILRIQQVVRGDSAAYFCASSPPLTGAVGTDTQYFGPGTRLTVL.

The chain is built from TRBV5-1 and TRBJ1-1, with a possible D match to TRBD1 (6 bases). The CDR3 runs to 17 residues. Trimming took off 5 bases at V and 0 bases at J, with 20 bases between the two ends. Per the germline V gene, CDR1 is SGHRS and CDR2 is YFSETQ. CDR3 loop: CASSLPEGDLMNTEAFF. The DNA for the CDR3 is TGCGCCAGCAGTCTTCCCGAGGGGGACCTCATGAACACTGAAGCTTTCTTT.

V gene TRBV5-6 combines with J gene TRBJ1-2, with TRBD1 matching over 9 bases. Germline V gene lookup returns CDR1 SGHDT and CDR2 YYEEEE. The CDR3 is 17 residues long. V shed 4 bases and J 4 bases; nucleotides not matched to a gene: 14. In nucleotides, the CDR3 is TGTGCCAGCAGCAAAGCAGGGACAGGGCCCACCGTCTATGGCTACACCTTC. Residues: CASSKAGTGPTVYGYTF.

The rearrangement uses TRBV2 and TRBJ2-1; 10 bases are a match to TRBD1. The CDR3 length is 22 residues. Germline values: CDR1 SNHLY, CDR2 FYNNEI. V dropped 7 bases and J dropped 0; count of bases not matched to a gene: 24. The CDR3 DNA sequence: TGTGCCAGCATAACCCCCCGCACCACGACAGGGGGCGACGCGAGCTCCTACAATGAGCAGTTCTTC. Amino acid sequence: CASITPRTTTGGDASSYNEQFF.

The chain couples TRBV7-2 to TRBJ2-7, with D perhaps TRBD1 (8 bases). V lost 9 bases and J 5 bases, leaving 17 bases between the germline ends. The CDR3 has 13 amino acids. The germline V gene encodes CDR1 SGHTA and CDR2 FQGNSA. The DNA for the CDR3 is TGTGCCAGTTCCGGACAGGGAGGGGACGAGCAGTACTTC. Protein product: CASSGQGGDEQYF.

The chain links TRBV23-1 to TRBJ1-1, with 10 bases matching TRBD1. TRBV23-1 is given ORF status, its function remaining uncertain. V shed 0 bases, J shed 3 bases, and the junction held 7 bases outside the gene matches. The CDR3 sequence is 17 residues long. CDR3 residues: CASSQSPDRGPDTEAFF. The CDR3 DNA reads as TGCGCCAGCAGTCAATCGCCTGACAGGGGGCCGGACACTGAAGCTTTCTTT.

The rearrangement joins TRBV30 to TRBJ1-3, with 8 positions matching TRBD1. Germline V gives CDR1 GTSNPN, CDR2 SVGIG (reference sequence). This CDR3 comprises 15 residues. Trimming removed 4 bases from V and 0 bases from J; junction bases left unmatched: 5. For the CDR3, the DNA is TGTGCCTGGACCCAGGGGGCCCTCTCTGGAAACACCATATATTTT. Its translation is CAWTQGALSGNTIYF.

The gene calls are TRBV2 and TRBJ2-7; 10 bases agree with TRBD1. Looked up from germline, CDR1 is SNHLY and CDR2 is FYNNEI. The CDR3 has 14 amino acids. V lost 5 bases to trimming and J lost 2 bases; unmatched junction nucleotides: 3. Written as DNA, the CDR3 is TGTGCCAGCAGTTCAGACAGGGGGCCCTACGAGCAGTACTTC. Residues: CASSSDRGPYEQYF.

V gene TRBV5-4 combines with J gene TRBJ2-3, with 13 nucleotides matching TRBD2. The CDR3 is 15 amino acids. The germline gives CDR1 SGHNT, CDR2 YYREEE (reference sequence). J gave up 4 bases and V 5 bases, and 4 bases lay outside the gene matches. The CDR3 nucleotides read TGTGCCAGCAGTTCAGGACTAGCGGGGGCAGATACGCAGTATTTT. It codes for CASSSGLAGADTQYF.

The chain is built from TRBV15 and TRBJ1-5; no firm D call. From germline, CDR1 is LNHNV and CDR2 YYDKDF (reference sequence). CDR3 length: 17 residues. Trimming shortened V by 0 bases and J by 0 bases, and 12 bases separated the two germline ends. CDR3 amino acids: CATSRDLKMFSNQPQHF. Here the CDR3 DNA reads TGTGCCACCAGCAGAGATCTTAAAATGTTTAGCAATCAGCCCCAGCATTTT.

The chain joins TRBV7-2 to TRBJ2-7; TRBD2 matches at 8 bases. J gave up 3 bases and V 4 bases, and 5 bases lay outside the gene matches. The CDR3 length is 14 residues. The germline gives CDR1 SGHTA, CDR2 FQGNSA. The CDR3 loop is CASSSGGGGYEQYF. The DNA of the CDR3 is TGTGCCAGCAGCTCCGGGGGGGGAGGCTACGAGCAGTACTTC. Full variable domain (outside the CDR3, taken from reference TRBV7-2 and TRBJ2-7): GAGVSQSPSNKVTEKGKDVELRCDPISGHTALYWYRQSLGQGLEFLIYFQGNSAPDKSGLPSDRFSAERTGGSVSTLTIQRTQQEDSAVYLCASSSGGGGYEQYFGPGTRLTVT.